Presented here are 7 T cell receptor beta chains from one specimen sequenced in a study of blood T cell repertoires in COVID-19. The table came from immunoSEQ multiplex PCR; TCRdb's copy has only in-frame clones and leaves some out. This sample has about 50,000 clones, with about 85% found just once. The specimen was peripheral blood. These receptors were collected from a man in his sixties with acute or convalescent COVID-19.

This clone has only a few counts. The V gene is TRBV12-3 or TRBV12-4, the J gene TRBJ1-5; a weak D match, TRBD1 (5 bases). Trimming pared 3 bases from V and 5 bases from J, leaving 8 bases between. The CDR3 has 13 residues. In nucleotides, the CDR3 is TGTGCCAGCAGTTTTGGGGCCGATCAGCCCCAGCATTTT. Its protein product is CASSFGADQPQHF.

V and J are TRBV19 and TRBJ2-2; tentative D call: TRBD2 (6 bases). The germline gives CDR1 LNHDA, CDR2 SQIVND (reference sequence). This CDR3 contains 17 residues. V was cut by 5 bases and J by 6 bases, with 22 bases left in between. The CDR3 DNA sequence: TGTGCCAGTAGTGTATACTCCGGGACTTTCGTTCCCGGGGAGCTGTTTTTT. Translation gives CASSVYSGTFVPGELFF.

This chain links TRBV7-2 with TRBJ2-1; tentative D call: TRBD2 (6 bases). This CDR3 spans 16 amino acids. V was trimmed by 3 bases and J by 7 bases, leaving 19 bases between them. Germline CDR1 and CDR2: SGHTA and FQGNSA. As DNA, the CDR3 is TGTGCCAGCAGCTTGCAAGGGCGTGGAGGGTTAAATGAGCAGTTCTTC. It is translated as CASSLQGRGGLNEQFF.

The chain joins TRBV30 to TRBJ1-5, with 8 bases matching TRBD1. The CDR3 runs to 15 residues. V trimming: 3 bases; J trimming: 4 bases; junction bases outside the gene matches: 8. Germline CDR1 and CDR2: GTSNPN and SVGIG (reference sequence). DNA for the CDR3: TGTGCCTGGAGGGGGGGGACAGGCCCAAATCAGCCCCAGCATTTT. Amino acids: CAWRGGTGPNQPQHF.

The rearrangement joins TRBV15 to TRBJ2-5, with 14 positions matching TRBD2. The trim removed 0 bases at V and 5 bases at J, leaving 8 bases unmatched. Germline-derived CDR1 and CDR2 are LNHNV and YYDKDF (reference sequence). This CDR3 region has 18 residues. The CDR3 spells CATSRDQGTSGRDETQYF. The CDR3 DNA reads TGTGCCACCAGCAGAGATCAGGGGACTAGCGGGAGAGACGAGACCCAGTACTTC.

The CDR3 DNA sequence: TGTGCCAGCAGCCAAGTATTTGCGGGGGCAGGAAACACCATATATTTT. Protein: CASSQVFAGAGNTIYF. This chain links TRBV3-1 (or the pseudogene TRBV3-2) with TRBJ1-3; maybe TRBD1 (6 bases). The V end was cut by 1 base, the J end by 4 bases, with 14 bases between. This CDR3 spans 16 amino acids. Germline V CDR1 and CDR2: LGHDT, YNNKEL (reference sequence).

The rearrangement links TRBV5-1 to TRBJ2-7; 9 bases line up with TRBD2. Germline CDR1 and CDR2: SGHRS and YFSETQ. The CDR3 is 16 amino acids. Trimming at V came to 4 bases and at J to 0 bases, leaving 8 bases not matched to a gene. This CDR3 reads CASSQVTSGPSYEQYF. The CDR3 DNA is TGCGCCAGCAGCCAGGTCACTAGCGGGCCCTCCTACGAGCAGTACTTC.